These 23 T cell receptor beta chains were sequenced from one sample in a study of blood T cell repertoires in COVID-19. The protocol was immunoSEQ multiplex PCR, while the TCRdb copy is restricted to in-frame clones and leaves out a portion. The top ten clones hold under 4% of a sample with approximately 190,000 clones, 80% to 85% of them seen once. The source material was PBMCs or T cells enriched from blood (not recorded which). These receptors were collected from a woman between 25 and 40 years old who had been exposed to COVID-19.

The chain joins TRBV3-1 (or the pseudogene TRBV3-2) to TRBJ1-1, with a possible D match to TRBD1 (6 bases). The CDR3 sequence is 13 residues long. V was trimmed by 3 bases and J by 7 bases, leaving 12 bases between them. Germline-derived CDR1 and CDR2 are LGHDT and YNNKEL (reference sequence). The chain's CDR3 is CASSHGQYYEAFF. The CDR3 region has the DNA TGTGCCAGCAGCCACGGACAGTACTATGAAGCTTTCTTT.

This chain connects TRBV7-2 to TRBJ1-1; 10 bases match TRBD1. J was trimmed by 8 bases and V by 4 bases; bases with no gene match: 7. This CDR3 has 14 amino acids. Germline V gene sequence: CDR1 SGHTA, CDR2 FQGNSA. The CDR3 here is CASSYGTGVPEAFF. DNA of the CDR3: TGTGCCAGCAGCTATGGGACAGGGGTTCCGGAAGCTTTCTTT.

This clone appeared a single time. J is TRBJ1-6 and V is TRBV9; 7 bases are shared with TRBD1. J gave up 0 bases and V 3 bases, and 3 bases lay outside the gene matches. Per germline, CDR1 SGDLS and CDR2 YYNGEE. CDR3 length: 16 residues. CDR3 sequence: CASSEDRSSYNSPLHF. The CDR3 DNA is TGTGCCAGCAGCGAGGACAGGAGCTCCTATAATTCACCCCTCCACTTT.

The rearrangement joins TRBV4-1 to TRBJ1-1; weak D call: TRBD1 (5 bases). CDR3 length: 15 residues. Per germline, CDR1 MGHRA and CDR2 YSYEKL. V was shortened by 1 base and J by 6 bases, with 15 bases between the two germline ends. The CDR3 bases are TGCGCCAGCAGCCAAGGCGATGGGGCAGGCGCTGAAGCTTTCTTT. It yields the protein CASSQGDGAGAEAFF.

J is TRBJ1-5 and V is TRBV27; possible D gene TRBD1, 6 bases. CDR1 and CDR2 (germline): MNHEY, SMNVEV (reference sequence). V was pared by 3 bases and J by 11 bases, with 23 bases between. The CDR3 is 16 residues long. The CDR3: CASSFIGGDSWLAQHF. The CDR3 DNA is TGTGCCAGCAGTTTTATAGGGGGGGACTCGTGGCTGGCCCAGCATTTT.

The CDR3 DNA reads TGTGCTAGTGGCCTGAATCGGGTGAACGAGCAGTACTTC. It codes for CASGLNRVNEQYF. The chain uses TRBV12-5 and TRBJ2-7; no clear D gene. The length of the CDR3 is 13 residues. V was cut by 6 bases and J by 5 bases, with 14 bases left in between. Germline lookup yields CDR1 LGHNT and CDR2 FRNRAP.

This clone appeared a few times. The chain uses TRBV9 and TRBJ1-2; tentatively, D is TRBD1 (6 bases). Trimming pared 4 bases from V and 2 bases from J, leaving 15 bases between. Germline assignment: CDR1 SGDLS and CDR2 YYNGEE. The CDR3 runs 15 residues. The CDR3 protein is CASSPEDSLNYGYTF. CDR3 DNA: TGTGCCAGCAGCCCGGAGGACAGTTTAAACTATGGCTACACCTTC. The variable domain in full, with the rest retrieved from reference TRBV9 and TRBJ1-2, is DSGVTQTPKHLITATGQRVTLRCSPRSGDLSVYWYQQSLDQGLQFLIQYYNGEERAKGNILERFSAQQFPDLHSELNLSSLELGDSALYFCASSPEDSLNYGYTFGSGTRLTVV.

The chain employs TRBV19 and TRBJ1-1; D is possibly TRBD1 (5 bases). The length of the CDR3 is 13 residues. V shed 7 bases and J shed 5 bases, with 14 bases lying between them. Germline-derived CDR1 and CDR2 are LNHDA and SQIVND (reference sequence). Here the CDR3 DNA reads TGTGCCAGTACAAGGGGAGGCGGGACTGAAGCTTTCTTT. The encoded protein is CASTRGGGTEAFF.

The V call is TRBV5-1, the J call TRBJ2-3; tentatively, D is TRBD1 (6 bases). Between the trimmed V and J ends, which lost 2 bases and 5 bases, there was a span of 12 bases. The CDR3 has 14 amino acids. Germline V gene data show CDR1 as SGHRS and CDR2 as YFSETQ. In nucleotides, the CDR3 is TGCGCCAGCAGCTTCGCAGGGGTGGGAGATACGCAGTATTTT. Translating it yields CASSFAGVGDTQYF. Supplemented by reference TRBV5-1 and TRBJ2-3, the full variable domain reads KAGVTQTPRYLIKTRGQQVTLSCSPISGHRSVSWYQQTPGQGLQFLFEYFSETQRNKGNFPGRFSGRQFSNSRSEMNVSTLELGDSALYLCASSFAGVGDTQYFGPGTRLTVL.

This chain connects TRBV25-1 to TRBJ2-7; no reliable D call. Trimming cost V 2 bases and J 0 bases, with 5 bases left between them. CDR1 MGHDK and CDR2 SYGVNS come from the germline V gene. The CDR3 has 13 amino acids. The CDR3 coding sequence is TGTGCCAGCAGTGAAACGGTCTCCTACGAGCAGTACTTC. This encodes CASSETVSYEQYF.

In DNA, the CDR3 is TGCAGCGTTGAGAGTCCCTCTGGGGCCAACGTCCTGACTTTC. It yields the protein CSVESPSGANVLTF. The chain is built from TRBV29-1 and TRBJ2-6, with D hard to call. V lost 3 bases and J lost 0, with 6 bases in between. This CDR3 spans 14 amino acids. Germline V CDR1 and CDR2: SQVTM, ANQGSEA.

The rearrangement joins TRBV6-1 to TRBJ2-7; TRBD1 matches 7 bases. V shed 2 bases, J shed 7 bases, and the junction held 5 bases outside the gene matches. The CDR3 has 13 residues. Germline V gene data show CDR1 as MNHNS and CDR2 as SASEGT. This chain's CDR3 is CASSETGTEEQYF. CDR3 sequence (DNA): TGTGCCAGCAGTGAAACCGGGACAGAAGAGCAGTACTTC.

The J gene is TRBJ2-7, the V gene TRBV2; 10 bases are a match to TRBD2. The ends lost 6 bases at V and 2 bases at J; junction bases unmatched: 7. CDR3 length: 15 residues. Germline loops: CDR1 SNHLY, CDR2 FYNNEI. CDR3 protein: CASSAGLAATYEQYF. The DNA of the CDR3 is TGTGCCAGCAGCGCTGGACTAGCGGCTACCTACGAGCAGTACTTC.

This chain uses TRBV6-2 or TRBV6-3 with TRBJ1-1, with D hard to call. The CDR3 length is 14 residues. Per germline, CDR1 MNHEY and CDR2 SVGEGT. Between the trimmed V and J ends, which lost 2 bases and 2 bases, there was a span of 9 bases. The CDR3 here is CASSYPSGNTEAFF. The CDR3 DNA follows: TGTGCCAGCAGTTACCCGTCGGGAAACACTGAAGCTTTCTTT.

This chain connects TRBV27 to TRBJ1-2; TRBD1 might be the D (5 bases). Trimming took 5 bases from V and 3 from J, leaving 22 bases between them. Germline lookup yields CDR1 MNHEY and CDR2 SMNVEV (reference sequence). The CDR3 loop spans 17 amino acids. The CDR3 protein is CASSLKPPGIRDYGYTF. The CDR3 DNA reads as TGTGCCAGCAGTCTTAAACCCCCAGGGATTAGGGACTATGGCTACACCTTC.

The CDR3 nucleotides read TGTGCCAGCAGTGATATAACCGGGGAGCTGTTTTTT. This encodes CASSDITGELFF. This chain joins TRBV6-4 and TRBJ2-2; D is unresolved. The germline gives CDR1 MRHNA, CDR2 SNTAGT. Trimming left V 3 bases short and J 5 bases short, with 4 bases between. The CDR3 runs to 12 residues.

V usage is TRBV4-1 and J usage is TRBJ1-1; D is undetermined. Germline V gene sequence: CDR1 MGHRA, CDR2 YSYEKL. This CDR3 comprises 16 residues. V gave up 0 bases and J gave up 1 base, with 12 bases separating them. DNA of the CDR3: TGCGCCAGCAGCCAAGATCGCGGGCGGTCGAACACTGAAGCTTTCTTT. It yields the protein CASSQDRGRSNTEAFF.

The J gene is TRBJ2-1, the V gene TRBV12-5; TRBD1 might be the D (6 bases). The length of the CDR3 is 15 residues. Trimming pared 2 bases from V and 7 bases from J, leaving 15 bases between. Germline assignment: CDR1 LGHNT and CDR2 FRNRAP. The CDR3 DNA reads TGTGCTAGTGGTTTGTATACAGGGTACAGAAATGAGCAGTTCTTC. This translates into CASGLYTGYRNEQFF.

The chain carries TRBV10-1 and TRBJ1-1; D gene ambiguous. The CDR3 contains 16 residues. The germline V and J ends were trimmed by 0 bases and 5 bases, with 16 bases remaining between them. The germline V gene has CDR1 WNHNN and CDR2 SYGVQD (reference sequence). The CDR3 spells CASSESLGWGETEAFF. In DNA form, the CDR3 reads TGCGCCAGCAGTGAGTCGCTGGGTTGGGGAGAGACTGAAGCTTTCTTT.

The J gene is TRBJ2-3, the V gene TRBV2, with 7 nucleotides matching TRBD2. The CDR3 is 13 amino acids. CDR1 is SNHLY, CDR2 FYNNEI, per germline. V lost 1 base, J lost 6 bases, and 1 base stayed unmatched. The CDR3 bases are TGTGCCAGCAGTGAAGTGGGAGGGGATACGCAGTATTTT. Translated: CASSEVGGDTQYF.

This rearrangement joins TRBV7-6 to TRBJ2-7; TRBD2 matches 14 bases. The germline CDR1 and CDR2 sequences are SGHVS and FNYEAQ. Losses at the gene ends were 5 bases for V and 5 bases for J; bases not matched to a gene: 5. This CDR3 is 15 amino acids long. This CDR3 is CASSRLAGGPDEQYF. The CDR3 DNA follows: TGTGCCAGCAGCAGACTAGCGGGGGGGCCTGACGAGCAGTACTTC. The whole variable domain, remainder taken from reference TRBV7-6 and TRBJ2-7, is GAGVSQSPRYKVTKRGQDVALRCDPISGHVSLYWYRQALGQGPEFLTYFNYEAQQDKSGLPNDRFSAERPEGSISTLTIQRTEQRDSAMYRCASSRLAGGPDEQYFGPGTRLTVT.

J is TRBJ1-4 and V is TRBV5-1, with a possible D match to TRBD1 (6 bases). Germline assignment: CDR1 SGHRS and CDR2 YFSETQ. The germline V and J ends were trimmed by 4 bases and 3 bases, with 28 bases remaining between them. This CDR3 comprises 20 residues. DNA for the CDR3: TGCGCCAGCAGCGTGGACTACCCACCCGGCCAGGGGATATCTAATGAAAAACTGTTTTTT. Its protein product is CASSVDYPPGQGISNEKLFF.

V and J are TRBV3-1 (or the pseudogene TRBV3-2) and TRBJ2-5; tentatively, D is TRBD2 (6 bases). CDR1 is LGHDT, CDR2 YNNKEL, per germline (reference sequence). The ends were cut back, 0 bases at V and 4 bases at J, with 12 bases in the middle. CDR3 size: 15 residues. The CDR3 spells CASSQDWRERETQYF. The CDR3 bases are TGTGCCAGCAGCCAAGATTGGAGGGAACGAGAGACCCAGTACTTC.